This T cell receptor beta chain was sequenced in a study of blood T cell repertoires in COVID-19. For the study at large: Spain, Italy and the United States supplied samples that represented acute and convalescent COVID-19. T cells, B-cell-depleted T cells, or PBMCs provided the cDNA or gDNA that served as material.

The CDR3 spans 16 residues. The V end lost 8 bases, the J end lost 5 bases, and 24 bases lay between the germline ends. Germline V CDR1 and CDR2: SNHLY, FYNNEI. In the authors' methods: Reference gene primer amplification in the assay estimated nucleated cell counts. Data came from immunoSEQ multiplex PCR; TCRdb stores just in-frame clones and leaves some out. V and J calls and clone size are given by that table; D and trimming were obtained from the DNA. The repertoire holds 200,000 to 250,000 clones, around 86% seen once, with approximately 7.6% in the top ten. Sequencing was carried out using peripheral blood. The TCR sequence derives from an elderly woman with COVID-19, enrolled during active disease. The chain is built from TRBV2 and TRBJ1-1; D is possibly TRBD1 (6 bases). The CDR3 sequence: CASRRRTVAGRTEAFF. For the CDR3, the DNA is TGTGCCAGCCGGAGACGGACAGTCGCGGGTAGAACTGAAGCTTTCTTT.